The clone carrying this T cell receptor (beta chain) occurred many times. This sample was taken from a study of T cells in Graves' hyperthyroidism and ophthalmopathy. CDR1 GTSNPN and CDR2 SVGIG come from the germline V gene (reference sequence). This CDR3 is built from 13 residues. With 3 bases removed from V and 3 bases from J, the gap between germline ends came to 9 bases. It was RNA transcripts that yielded the amplified TCR beta CDR3 regions. Using the HTBI primer set, a first-round RT-PCR was run on the TCR CDR3. TCRdb fed the multiplex PCR reads into MiXCR, producing one record per CDR3 protein. Among 360,000 or so distinct CDR3 sequences listed, about 18% were seen once. Graves' hyperthyroidism was deemed stable given no ophthalmopathy progression within 18 months.

Sequenced input: blood. This rearrangement joins TRBV30 to TRBJ1-5; D is uncertain. This TCR derives from a woman under 30 with Graves' hyperthyroidism. The CDR3: CAWRDHTNQPQHF. In DNA, the CDR3 is TGTGCCTGGAGAGATCACACCAATCAGCCCCAGCATTTT.